The clone carrying this T cell receptor beta chain came up a few times. Antigen specificity is unknown. This CDR3 comprises 15 residues. V lost 1 base, J lost 4 bases, and 13 bases lay in between. CDR1 and CDR2 (germline): LNHNV, YYDKDF (reference sequence). The sample is drawn from a study of T cell repertoires in cytomegalovirus infection. General study results and limits: The study identified carriers of CMV plus the relevant HLA from cumulative public TCR beta family frequency. CMV-specific TCR beta clonotypes restricted by HLA-C dominated the ex vivo response.

In TCRdb, the reads were re-called with MiXCR into one record per CDR3 protein. The repertoire holds more than 90,000 distinct CDR3 sequences, about 9.4% seen once, with 31% in the top ten. This receptor was obtained from a human donor in good health (CMV status not recorded). Some clones in this sample may be carry-over from other donors' samples. The chain couples TRBV15 to TRBJ1-2, with a tentative D call TRBD1 (5 bases). Input material: PBMCs, sequenced either directly or after in vitro stimulation (not recorded which). The CDR3 spells CATSRVPGTRYGYTF. The CDR3 DNA reads as TGTGCCACCAGCAGAGTTCCAGGGACTCGCTATGGCTACACCTTC.